This record covers a single T cell receptor beta chain. Each sample had at least 6.5 million PBMCs isolated. A second PCR of 7 to 11 cycles used a sample-barcoded 5' primer and a J-beta primer mix. Each TCR beta cDNA got a 12-nucleotide random molecular identifier. TCRdb reprocessed the 5' RACE reads via MiXCR and lists one record per CDR3 protein. The sample contains approximately 1.5 million distinct CDR3 sequences, about 45% of which appear only once. This entry comes from a study of blood T cells in healthy people across ages. The overall study: Template switching recovered approximately one barcoded beta molecule for every two T cells.

The CDR3 totals 18 residues. Germline V gives CDR1 SGHVS, CDR2 FQNEAQ. V shed 5 bases and J shed 2 bases, with 23 bases lying between them. Sequenced input: blood. The clonotype was recovered from a woman in her late teens or twenties in good health. The rearrangement uses TRBV7-8 and TRBJ2-3; weak D call: TRBD1 (5 bases). The CDR3 loop is CASSPVRVSRGFTDTQYF. The CDR3, as DNA: TGTGCCAGCAGCCCCGTCCGAGTATCAAGGGGTTTCACAGATACGCAGTATTTT.